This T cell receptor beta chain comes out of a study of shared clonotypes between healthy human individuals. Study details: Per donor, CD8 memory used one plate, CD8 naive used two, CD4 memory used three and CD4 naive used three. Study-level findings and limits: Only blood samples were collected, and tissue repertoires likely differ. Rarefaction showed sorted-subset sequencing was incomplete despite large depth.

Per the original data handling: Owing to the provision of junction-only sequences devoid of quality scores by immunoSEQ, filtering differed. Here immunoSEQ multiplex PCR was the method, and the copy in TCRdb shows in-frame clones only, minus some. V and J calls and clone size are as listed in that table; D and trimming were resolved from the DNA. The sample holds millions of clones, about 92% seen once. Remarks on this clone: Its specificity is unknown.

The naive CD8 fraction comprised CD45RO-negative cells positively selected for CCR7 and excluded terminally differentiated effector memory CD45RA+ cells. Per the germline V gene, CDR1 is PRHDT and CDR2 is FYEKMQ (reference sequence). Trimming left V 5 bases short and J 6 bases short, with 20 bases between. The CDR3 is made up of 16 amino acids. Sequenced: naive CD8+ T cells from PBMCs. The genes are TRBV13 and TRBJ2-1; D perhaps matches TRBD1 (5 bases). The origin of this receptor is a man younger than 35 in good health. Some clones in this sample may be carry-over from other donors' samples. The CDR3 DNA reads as TGTGCCAGCAGCGGACAACAGTATGGGTTTATCAATGAGCAGTTCTTC. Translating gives CASSGQQYGFINEQFF.